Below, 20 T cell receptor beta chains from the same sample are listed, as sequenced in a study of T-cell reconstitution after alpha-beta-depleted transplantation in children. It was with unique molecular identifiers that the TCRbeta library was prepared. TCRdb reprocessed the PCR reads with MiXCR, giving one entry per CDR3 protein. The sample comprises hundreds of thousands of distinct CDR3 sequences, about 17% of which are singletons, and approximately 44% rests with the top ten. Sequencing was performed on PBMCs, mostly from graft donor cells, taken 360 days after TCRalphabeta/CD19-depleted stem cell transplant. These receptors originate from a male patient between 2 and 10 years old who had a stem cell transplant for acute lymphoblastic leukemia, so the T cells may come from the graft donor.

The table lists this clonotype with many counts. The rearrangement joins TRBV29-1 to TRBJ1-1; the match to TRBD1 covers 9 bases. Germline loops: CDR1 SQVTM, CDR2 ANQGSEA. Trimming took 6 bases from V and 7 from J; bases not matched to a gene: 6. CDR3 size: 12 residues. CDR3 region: CSVGGQGVEAFF. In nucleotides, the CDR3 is TGCAGCGTGGGGGGACAGGGCGTTGAAGCTTTCTTT. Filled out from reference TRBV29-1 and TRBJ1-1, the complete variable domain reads SAVISQKPSRDICQRGTSLTIQCQVDSQVTMMFWYRQQPGQSLTLIATANQGSEATYESGFVIDKFPISRPNLTFSTLTVSNMSPEDSSIYLCSVGGQGVEAFFGQGTRLTVV.

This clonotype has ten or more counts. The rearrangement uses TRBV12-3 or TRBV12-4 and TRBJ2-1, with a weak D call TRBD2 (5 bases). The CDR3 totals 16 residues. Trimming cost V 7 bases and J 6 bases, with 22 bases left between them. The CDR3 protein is CASTQRSGSARNEQFF. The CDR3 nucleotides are TGTGCCAGCACCCAGAGGTCGGGATCCGCCCGCAATGAGCAGTTCTTC.

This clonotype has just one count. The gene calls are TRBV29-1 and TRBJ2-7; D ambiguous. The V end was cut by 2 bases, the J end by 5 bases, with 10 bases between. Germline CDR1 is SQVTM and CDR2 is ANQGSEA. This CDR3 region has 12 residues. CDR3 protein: CSVESTTDEQYF. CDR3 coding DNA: TGCAGCGTTGAAAGCACTACGGACGAGCAGTACTTC.

CDR3 sequence: CASSVVAGSSYEQYF. The CDR3 DNA reads as TGTGCCAGCAGCGTAGTAGCGGGGAGCTCCTACGAGCAGTACTTC. The chain links TRBV9 to TRBJ2-7, with 8 bases fitting TRBD2. This CDR3 has 15 amino acids. V shed 0 bases, J shed 0 bases, and the junction held 2 bases outside the gene matches. Germline CDR1 SGDLS, CDR2 YYNGEE.

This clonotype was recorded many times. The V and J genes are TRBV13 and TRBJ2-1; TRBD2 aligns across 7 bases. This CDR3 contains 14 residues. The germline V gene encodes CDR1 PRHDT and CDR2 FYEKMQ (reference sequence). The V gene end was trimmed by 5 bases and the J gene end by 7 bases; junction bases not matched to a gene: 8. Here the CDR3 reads CASSQPGLGNEQFF. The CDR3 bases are TGTGCCAGCAGCCAACCCGGACTAGGGAATGAGCAGTTCTTC.

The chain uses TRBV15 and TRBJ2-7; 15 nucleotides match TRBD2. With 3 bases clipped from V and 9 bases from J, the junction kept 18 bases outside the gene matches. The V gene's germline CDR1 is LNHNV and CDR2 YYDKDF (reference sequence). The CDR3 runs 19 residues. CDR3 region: CATSREGLAGGLAPRAQYF. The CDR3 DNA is TGTGCCACCAGCAGGGAAGGACTAGCGGGAGGGCTTGCCCCACGGGCGCAGTACTTC.

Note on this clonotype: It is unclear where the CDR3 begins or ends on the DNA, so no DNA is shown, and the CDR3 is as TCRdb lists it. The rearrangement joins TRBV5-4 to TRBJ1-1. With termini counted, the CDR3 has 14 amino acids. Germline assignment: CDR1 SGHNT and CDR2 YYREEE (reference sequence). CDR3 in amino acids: CASSLKVGVGATFF.

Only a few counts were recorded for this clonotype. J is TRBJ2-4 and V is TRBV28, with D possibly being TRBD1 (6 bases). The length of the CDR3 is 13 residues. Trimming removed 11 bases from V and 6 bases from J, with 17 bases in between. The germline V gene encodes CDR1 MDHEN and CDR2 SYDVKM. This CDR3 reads CARCGGKPNIQYF. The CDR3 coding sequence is TGTGCCCGATGTGGGGGCAAACCAAACATTCAGTACTTC.

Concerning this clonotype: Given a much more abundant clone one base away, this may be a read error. CDR3 DNA sequence: TGTGCCATCAGTGAAGCGCTTCTGGGCGGGCAGTTCTTC. It is translated as CAISEALLGGQFF. The chain links TRBV2 to TRBJ2-1; D is uncertain. CDR1 is SNHLY, CDR2 FYNNEI, per germline. CDR3 length equals 13 residues. The whole variable domain, remainder taken from reference TRBV2 and TRBJ2-1, is EPEVTQTPSHQVTQMGQEVILRCVPISNHLYFYWYRQILGQKVEFLVSFYNNEISEKSEIFDDQFSVERPDGSNFTLKIRSTKLEDSAMYFCAISEALLGGQFFGPGTRLTVL.

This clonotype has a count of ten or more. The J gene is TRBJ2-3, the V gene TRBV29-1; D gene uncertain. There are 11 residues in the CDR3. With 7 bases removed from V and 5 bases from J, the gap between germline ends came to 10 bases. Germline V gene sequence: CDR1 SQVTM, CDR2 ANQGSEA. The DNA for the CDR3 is TGCAGCGGCGGACCTCTAGATACGCAGTATTTT. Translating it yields CSGGPLDTQYF.

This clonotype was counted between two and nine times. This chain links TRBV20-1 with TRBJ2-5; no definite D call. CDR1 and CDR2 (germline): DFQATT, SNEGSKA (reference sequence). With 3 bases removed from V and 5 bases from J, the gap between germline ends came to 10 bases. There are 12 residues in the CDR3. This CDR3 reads CSASKGTETQYF. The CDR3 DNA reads TGCAGTGCTAGTAAGGGTACGGAGACCCAGTACTTC.

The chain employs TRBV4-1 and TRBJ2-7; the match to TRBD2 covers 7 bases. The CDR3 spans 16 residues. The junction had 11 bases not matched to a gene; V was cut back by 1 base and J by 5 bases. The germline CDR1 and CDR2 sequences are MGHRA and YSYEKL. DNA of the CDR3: TGCGCCAGCAGCCAAGGAGCGCCGGGACTATCCCACGAGCAGTACTTC. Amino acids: CASSQGAPGLSHEQYF.

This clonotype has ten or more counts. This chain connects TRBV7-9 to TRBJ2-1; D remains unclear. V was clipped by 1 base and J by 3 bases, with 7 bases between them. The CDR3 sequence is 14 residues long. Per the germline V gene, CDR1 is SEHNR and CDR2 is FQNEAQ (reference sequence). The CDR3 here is CASSLVRSYNEQFF. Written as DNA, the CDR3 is TGTGCCAGCAGCTTAGTACGAAGCTACAATGAGCAGTTCTTC.

The CDR3 region is CASSAGAVFTGELFF. In nucleotides, the CDR3 is TGTGCCAGCAGCGCCGGGGCAGTGTTCACCGGGGAGCTGTTTTTT. This sequence joins TRBV9 and TRBJ2-2, with D perhaps matching TRBD1 or TRBD2 (5 bases each). Trimming removed 3 bases at V and 4 bases at J, with 13 bases between. CDR3 size: 15 residues. The germline V gene has CDR1 SGDLS and CDR2 YYNGEE. Full variable domain (rest looked up from reference TRBV9 and TRBJ2-2): DSGVTQTPKHLITATGQRVTLRCSPRSGDLSVYWYQQSLDQGLQFLIQYYNGEERAKGNILERFSAQQFPDLHSELNLSSLELGDSALYFCASSAGAVFTGELFFGEGSRLTVL.

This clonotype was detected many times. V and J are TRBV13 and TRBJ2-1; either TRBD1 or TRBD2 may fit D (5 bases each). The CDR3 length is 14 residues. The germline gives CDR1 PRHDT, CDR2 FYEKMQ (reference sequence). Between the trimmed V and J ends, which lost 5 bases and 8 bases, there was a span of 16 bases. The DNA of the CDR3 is TGTGCCAGCAGCCTGGGGACCCCCGCACATGAGCAGTTCTTC. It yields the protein CASSLGTPAHEQFF.

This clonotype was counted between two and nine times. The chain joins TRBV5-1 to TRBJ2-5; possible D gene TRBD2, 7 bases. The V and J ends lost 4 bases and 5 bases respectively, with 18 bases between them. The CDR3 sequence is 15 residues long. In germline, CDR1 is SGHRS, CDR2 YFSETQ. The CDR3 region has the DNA TGCGCCAGCAGCGGCGGGGGCCTTCAGAGGGAGACCCAGTACTTC. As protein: CASSGGGLQRETQYF.

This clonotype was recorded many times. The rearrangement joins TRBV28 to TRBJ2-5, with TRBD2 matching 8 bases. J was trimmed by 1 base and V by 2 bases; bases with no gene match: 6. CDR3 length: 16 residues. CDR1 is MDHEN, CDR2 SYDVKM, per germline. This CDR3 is CASSLGLLAVQETQYF. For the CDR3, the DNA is TGTGCCAGCAGTTTAGGTCTACTAGCGGTCCAAGAGACCCAGTACTTC.

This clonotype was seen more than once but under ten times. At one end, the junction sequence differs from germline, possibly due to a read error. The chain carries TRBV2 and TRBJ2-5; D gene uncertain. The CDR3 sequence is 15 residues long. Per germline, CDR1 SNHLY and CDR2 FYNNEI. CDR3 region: CASGEATWGKETQYF. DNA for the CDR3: TGTGCCAGCGGTGAGGCAACGTGGGGAAAAGAGACCCAGTACTTC.

This CDR3 is CASSQGLRADSPLHF. Here the CDR3 DNA reads TGTGCCAGCAGCCAAGGGTTGAGGGCCGATTCACCCCTCCACTTT. This rearrangement joins TRBV4-2 to TRBJ1-6; D unclear. With 1 base removed from V and 8 bases from J, the gap between germline ends came to 12 bases. This CDR3 is built from 15 residues. Germline CDR1 LGHNA, CDR2 YNFKEQ.

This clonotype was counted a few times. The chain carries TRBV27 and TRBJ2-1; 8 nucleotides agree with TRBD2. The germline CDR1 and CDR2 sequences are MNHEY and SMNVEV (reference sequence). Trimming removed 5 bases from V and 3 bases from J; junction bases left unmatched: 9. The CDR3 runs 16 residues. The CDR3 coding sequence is TGTGCCAGCAGTCCTGCCGGGACTAGGGGCTACAATGAGCAGTTCTTC. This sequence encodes CASSPAGTRGYNEQFF.